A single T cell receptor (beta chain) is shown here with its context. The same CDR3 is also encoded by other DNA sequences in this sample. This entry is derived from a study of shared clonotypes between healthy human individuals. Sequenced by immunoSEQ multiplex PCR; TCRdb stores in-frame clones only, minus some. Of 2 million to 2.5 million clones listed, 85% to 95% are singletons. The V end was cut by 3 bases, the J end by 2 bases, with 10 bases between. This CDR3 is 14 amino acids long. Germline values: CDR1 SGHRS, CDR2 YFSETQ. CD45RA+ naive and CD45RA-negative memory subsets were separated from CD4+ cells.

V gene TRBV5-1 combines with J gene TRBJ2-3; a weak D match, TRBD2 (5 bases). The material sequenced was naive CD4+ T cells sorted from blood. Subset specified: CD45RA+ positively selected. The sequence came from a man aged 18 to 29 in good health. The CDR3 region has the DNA TGCGCCAGCAGCTCCGGACTCATCACAGATACGCAGTATTTT. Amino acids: CASSSGLITDTQYF.